These 8 T cell receptor beta chains were sequenced from one sample in a study of T cell responses to AZD1222 COVID-19 vaccine. Produced via immunoSEQ multiplex PCR; TCRdb's table is partial and in-frame only. Among about 130,000 clones listed, 88% were seen once. Sample: peripheral blood, taken on day 0 of AZD1222 vaccination. The source is an adult in good health.

J is TRBJ1-5 and V is TRBV7-2, with D unresolved. The CDR3 is made up of 15 amino acids. Germline loops: CDR1 SGHTA, CDR2 FQGNSA. Trimming pared 1 base from V and 4 bases from J, leaving 11 bases between. In nucleotides, the CDR3 is TGTGCCAGCAGCTTAGGGGCCCCGCAGAATCAGCCCCAGCATTTT. Translation gives CASSLGAPQNQPQHF.

The chain joins TRBV5-1 to TRBJ2-1; 9 bases are shared with TRBD2. The CDR3 extends over 15 amino acids. V lost 0 bases, J lost 9 bases, and 7 bases stayed unmatched. The germline gives CDR1 SGHRS, CDR2 YFSETQ. The CDR3: CASSLGGLAGTEQFF. CDR3 coding DNA: TGCGCCAGCAGCTTGGGTGGGCTAGCGGGAACTGAGCAGTTCTTC.

V gene TRBV6-4 combines with J gene TRBJ2-3; 8 positions match TRBD2. CDR1 and CDR2 (germline): MRHNA, SNTAGT. CDR3 length: 14 amino acids. Trimming at V came to 5 bases and at J to 4 bases, leaving 5 bases not matched to a gene. The CDR3, as DNA: TGTGCCAGCAGTCCGAGACTAGCGTCAGATACGCAGTATTTT. It codes for CASSPRLASDTQYF.

The gene calls are TRBV28 and TRBJ1-5; no clear D. The CDR3 has 13 amino acids. The germline V gene has CDR1 MDHEN and CDR2 SYDVKM. V was cut by 6 bases and J by 5 bases, with 11 bases left in between. The CDR3 protein is CASRRQAHQPQHF. The CDR3, as DNA: TGTGCCAGCAGACGGCAGGCTCATCAGCCCCAGCATTTT.

The V and J genes are TRBV2 and TRBJ1-6; D is possibly TRBD1 (6 bases). The CDR3 is made up of 14 amino acids. V lost 9 bases, J lost 1 base, and 10 bases lay in between. CDR1 SNHLY and CDR2 FYNNEI come from the germline V gene. This CDR3 is CARGGSSYNSPLHF. CDR3 coding DNA: TGTGCCAGGGGGGGCAGTTCCTATAATTCACCCCTCCACTTT.

This clone came up a few times. V and J are TRBV6-5 and TRBJ2-3, with no clear D. V was cut by 2 bases and J by 5 bases, with 17 bases left in between. Germline CDR1 is MNHEY and CDR2 is SVGAGI. This CDR3 spans 16 amino acids. The DNA for the CDR3 is TGTGCCAGCAGTTACCACGAGGATTCCTCAGGAGATACGCAGTATTTT. Translated, it gives CASSYHEDSSGDTQYF.

This clone was counted a few times. The chain joins TRBV20-1 to TRBJ1-1; D might be TRBD1 (5 bases). Per the germline V gene, CDR1 is DFQATT and CDR2 is SNEGSKA (reference sequence). Between the trimmed V and J ends, which lost 3 bases and 0 bases, there was a span of 14 bases. The CDR3 has 15 amino acids. In DNA, the CDR3 is TGCAGTGCTAGTCGCTCGGGCAGGGTGAACACTGAAGCTTTCTTT. Translation gives CSASRSGRVNTEAFF.

The J gene is TRBJ1-4, the V gene TRBV19, with D maybe TRBD1 (5 bases). The germline V and J ends were trimmed by 5 bases and 8 bases, with 15 bases remaining between them. The CDR3 has 14 residues. The germline CDR1 and CDR2 sequences are LNHDA and SQIVND (reference sequence). The CDR3 DNA sequence: TGTGCCAGTAGTCTCGGGACGCAAGGAGAAAAACTGTTTTTT. Its protein product is CASSLGTQGEKLFF.